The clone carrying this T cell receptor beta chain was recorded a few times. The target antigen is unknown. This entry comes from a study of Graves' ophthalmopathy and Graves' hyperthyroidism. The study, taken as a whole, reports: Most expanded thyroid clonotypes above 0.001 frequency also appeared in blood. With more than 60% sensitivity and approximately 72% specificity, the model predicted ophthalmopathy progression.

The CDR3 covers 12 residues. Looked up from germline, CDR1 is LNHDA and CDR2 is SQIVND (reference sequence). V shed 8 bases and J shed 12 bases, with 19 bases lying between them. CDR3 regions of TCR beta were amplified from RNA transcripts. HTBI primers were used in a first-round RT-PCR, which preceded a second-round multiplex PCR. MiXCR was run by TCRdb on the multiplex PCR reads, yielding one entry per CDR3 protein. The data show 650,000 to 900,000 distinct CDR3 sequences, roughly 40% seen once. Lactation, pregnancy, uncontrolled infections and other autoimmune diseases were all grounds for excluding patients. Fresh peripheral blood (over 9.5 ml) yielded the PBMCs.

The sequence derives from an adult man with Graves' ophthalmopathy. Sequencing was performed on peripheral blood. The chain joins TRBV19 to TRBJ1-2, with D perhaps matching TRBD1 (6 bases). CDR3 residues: CASRTGGRGNTF. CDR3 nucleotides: TGTGCCAGTCGAACTGGGGGCAGGGGCAACACCTTC. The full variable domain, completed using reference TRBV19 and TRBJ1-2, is DGGITQSPKYLFRKEGQNVTLSCEQNLNHDAMYWYRQDPGQGLRLIYYSQIVNDFQKGDIAEGYSVSREKKESFPLTVTSAQKNPTAFYLCASRTGGRGNTFGSGTRLTVV.